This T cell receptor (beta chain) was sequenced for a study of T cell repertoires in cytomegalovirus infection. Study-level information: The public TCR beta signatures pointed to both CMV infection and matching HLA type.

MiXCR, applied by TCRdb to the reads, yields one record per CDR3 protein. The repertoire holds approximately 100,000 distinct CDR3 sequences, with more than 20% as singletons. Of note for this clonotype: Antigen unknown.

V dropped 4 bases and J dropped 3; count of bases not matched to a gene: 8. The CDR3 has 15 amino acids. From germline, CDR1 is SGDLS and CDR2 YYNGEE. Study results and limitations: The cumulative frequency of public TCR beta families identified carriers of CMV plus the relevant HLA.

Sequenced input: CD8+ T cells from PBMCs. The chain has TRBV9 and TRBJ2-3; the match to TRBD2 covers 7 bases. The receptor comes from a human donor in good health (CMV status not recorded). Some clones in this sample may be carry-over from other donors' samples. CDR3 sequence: CASSIGLAATDTQYF. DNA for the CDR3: TGTGCCAGCAGCATTGGTCTAGCGGCGACAGATACGCAGTATTTT.